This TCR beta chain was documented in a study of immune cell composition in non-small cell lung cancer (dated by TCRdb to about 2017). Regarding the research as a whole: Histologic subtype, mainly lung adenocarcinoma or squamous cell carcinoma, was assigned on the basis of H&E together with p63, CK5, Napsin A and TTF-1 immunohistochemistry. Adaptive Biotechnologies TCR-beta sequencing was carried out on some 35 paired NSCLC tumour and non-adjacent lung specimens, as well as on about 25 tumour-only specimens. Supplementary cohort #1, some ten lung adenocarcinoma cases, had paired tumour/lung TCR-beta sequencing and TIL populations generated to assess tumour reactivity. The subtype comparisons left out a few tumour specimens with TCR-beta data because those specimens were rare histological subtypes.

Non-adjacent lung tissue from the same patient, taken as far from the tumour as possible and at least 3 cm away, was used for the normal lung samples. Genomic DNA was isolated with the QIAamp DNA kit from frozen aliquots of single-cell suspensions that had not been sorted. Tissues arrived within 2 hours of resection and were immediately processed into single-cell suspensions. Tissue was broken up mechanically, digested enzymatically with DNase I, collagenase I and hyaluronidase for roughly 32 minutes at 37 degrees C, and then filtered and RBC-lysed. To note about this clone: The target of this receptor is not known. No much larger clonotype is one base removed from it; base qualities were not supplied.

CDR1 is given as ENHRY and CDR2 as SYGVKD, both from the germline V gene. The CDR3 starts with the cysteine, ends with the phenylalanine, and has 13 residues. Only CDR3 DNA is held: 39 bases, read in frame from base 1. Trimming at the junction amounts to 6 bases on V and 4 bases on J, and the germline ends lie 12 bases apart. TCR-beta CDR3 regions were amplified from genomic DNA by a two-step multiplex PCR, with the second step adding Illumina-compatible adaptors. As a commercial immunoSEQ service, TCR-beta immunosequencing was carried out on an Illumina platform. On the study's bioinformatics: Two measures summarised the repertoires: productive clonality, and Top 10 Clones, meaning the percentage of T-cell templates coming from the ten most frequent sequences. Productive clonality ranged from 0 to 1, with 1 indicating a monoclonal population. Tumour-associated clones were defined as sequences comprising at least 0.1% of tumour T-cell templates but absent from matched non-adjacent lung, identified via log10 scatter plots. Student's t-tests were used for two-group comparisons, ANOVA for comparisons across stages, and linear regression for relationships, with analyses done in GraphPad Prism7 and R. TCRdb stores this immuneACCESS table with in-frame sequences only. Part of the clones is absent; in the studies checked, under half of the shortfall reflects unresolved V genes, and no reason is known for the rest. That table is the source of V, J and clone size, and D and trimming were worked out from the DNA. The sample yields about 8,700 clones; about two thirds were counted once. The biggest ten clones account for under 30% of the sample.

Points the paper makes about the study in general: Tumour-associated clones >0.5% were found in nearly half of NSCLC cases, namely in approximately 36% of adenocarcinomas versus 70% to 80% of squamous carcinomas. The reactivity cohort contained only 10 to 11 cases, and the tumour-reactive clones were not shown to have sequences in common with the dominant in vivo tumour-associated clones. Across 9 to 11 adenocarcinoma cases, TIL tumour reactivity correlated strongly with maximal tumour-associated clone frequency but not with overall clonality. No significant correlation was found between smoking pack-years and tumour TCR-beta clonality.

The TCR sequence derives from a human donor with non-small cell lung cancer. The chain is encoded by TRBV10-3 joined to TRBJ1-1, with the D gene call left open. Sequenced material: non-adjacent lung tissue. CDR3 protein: CAIRSGVATEAFF. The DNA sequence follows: TGTGCCATCAGGTCAGGCGTCGCCACTGAAGCTTTCTTT.